What follows describes a single T cell receptor beta chain. Antigen specificity is unknown. Here immunoSEQ multiplex PCR was the method, and the copy in TCRdb shows in-frame clones only, minus some. The sample shows some 130,000 clones, approximately 90% of them seen only once. There are 14 residues in the CDR3. Per the germline V gene, CDR1 is SGHTA and CDR2 is FQGNSA. V shed 5 bases and J shed 5 bases, with 15 bases lying between them. This entry belongs to a study of T cell responses to AZD1222 COVID-19 vaccine. Turning to the study itself: Second doses that came at about 4 or about 12 weeks were put together.

Whole-study findings and limits: At study baseline, merely a handful of AZD1222 recipients were seropositive. Once two AZD1222 doses were given, Spike-specific TCR breadth and depth went up. Dominant at 160-218 and 743-854, vaccine-associated CD4 TCRs also spanned spike.

The V gene is TRBV7-2, the J gene TRBJ1-1, with D unresolved. The sequencing here drew on peripheral blood, taken on day 0 of AZD1222 vaccination. The clonotype was recovered from an adult in good health. The DNA of the CDR3 is TGTGCCAGCAGCCCCCTGAGGGTGGGAACTGAAGCTTTCTTT. This translates into CASSPLRVGTEAFF. Supplemented by reference TRBV7-2 and TRBJ1-1, the full variable domain reads GAGVSQSPSNKVTEKGKDVELRCDPISGHTALYWYRQSLGQGLEFLIYFQGNSAPDKSGLPSDRFSAERTGGSVSTLTIQRTQQEDSAVYLCASSPLRVGTEAFFGQGTRLTVV.